Presented here are 17 T cell receptor beta chains from one specimen sequenced in a study of blood T cell repertoires in COVID-19. Data came from immunoSEQ multiplex PCR; TCRdb stores just in-frame clones and leaves some out. Altogether some 460,000 clones are present, about 89% being singletons, with the ten largest covering 4.3%. Sequenced sample: peripheral blood. All receptors come from a woman in her thirties with acute or convalescent COVID-19.

This clone was picked up one time. V gene TRBV6-5 combines with J gene TRBJ2-7; TRBD1 matches at 9 bases. In germline, CDR1 is MNHEY, CDR2 SVGAGI. Losses at the gene ends were 6 bases for V and 4 bases for J; bases not matched to a gene: 7. This CDR3 has 14 amino acids. The CDR3 sequence is CASRPLGTGYEQYF. CDR3 DNA sequence: TGTGCCAGCAGACCCCTAGGGACAGGGTACGAGCAGTACTTC.

V and J are TRBV7-6 and TRBJ2-3, with D possibly being TRBD2 (7 bases). Trimming took 1 base from V and 1 from J, leaving 15 bases between them. This CDR3 is built from 17 residues. Germline assignment: CDR1 SGHVS and CDR2 FNYEAQ. CDR3 bases: TGTGCCAGCAGCTTAGAAATGGCGGGGGCCCGCACAGATACGCAGTATTTT. Translation gives CASSLEMAGARTDTQYF.

This clone was picked up a small number of times. The DNA of the CDR3 is TGTGCCACCAGCAGAGATCTCGCGGACCAACAGGACGAGCAGTACTTC. The encoded protein is CATSRDLADQQDEQYF. This rearrangement joins TRBV15 to TRBJ2-7, with D perhaps matching TRBD1 (5 bases). The CDR3 sequence is 16 residues long. Germline lookup yields CDR1 LNHNV and CDR2 YYDKDF (reference sequence). Trimming removed 0 bases at V and 5 bases at J, with 17 bases between.

This chain joins TRBV20-1 and TRBJ2-3; the match to TRBD2 covers 10 bases. The V and J ends lost 3 bases and 6 bases, in that order; junction bases with no gene match: 6. Germline lookup yields CDR1 DFQATT and CDR2 SNEGSKA (reference sequence). The CDR3 totals 14 residues. CDR3: CSASESGGDDTQYF. In nucleotides, the CDR3 is TGCAGTGCTAGTGAGAGCGGGGGGGATGATACGCAGTATTTT.

The chain uses TRBV5-8 and TRBJ1-5, with TRBD1 matching 9 bases. Germline values: CDR1 SGHTS, CDR2 YDEGEE. This CDR3 region has 16 residues. V shed 4 bases and J 6 bases; nucleotides not matched to a gene: 11. The CDR3, as DNA: TGTGCCAGCAGCCCAAACAGGGGGCGGTCTGGTCAGCCCCAGCATTTT. It encodes CASSPNRGRSGQPQHF.

The CDR3 reads CASSPSGDYGYTF. The CDR3 coding sequence is TGCGCCAGCAGCCCTTCAGGGGACTATGGCTACACCTTC. This chain connects TRBV5-1 to TRBJ1-2, with D possibly being TRBD1 (6 bases). Trimming pared 4 bases from V and 3 bases from J, leaving 10 bases between. Germline V gene data show CDR1 as SGHRS and CDR2 as YFSETQ. The CDR3 extends over 13 amino acids.

The genes are TRBV6-4 and TRBJ2-1; 9 bases agree with TRBD2. V lost 6 bases to trimming and J lost 6 bases; unmatched junction nucleotides: 18. Germline loops: CDR1 MRHNA, CDR2 SNTAGT. This CDR3 region has 18 residues. The CDR3 sequence: CASRQDPLGRGGVNEQFF. The CDR3 DNA reads as TGTGCCAGCAGGCAAGACCCCTTGGGTCGCGGGGGGGTCAATGAGCAGTTCTTC.

This clone came up once. The rearrangement joins TRBV28 to TRBJ1-2; D not resolved. The V gene lost 1 base and the J gene lost 7 bases, with 4 bases spanning the gap. CDR3 length: 11 residues. Germline assignment: CDR1 MDHEN and CDR2 SYDVKM. The CDR3 sequence: CASSLLSGYTF. The DNA of the CDR3 is TGTGCCAGCAGTTTATTATCTGGCTACACCTTC.

The V call is TRBV7-9, the J call TRBJ2-3, with D tentatively TRBD2 (6 bases). V lost 2 bases to trimming and J lost 1 base, with 13 bases between them. The CDR3 sequence is 16 residues long. Germline V CDR1 and CDR2: SEHNR, FQNEAQ (reference sequence). The CDR3 protein is CASSLSTAGRTDTQYF. The CDR3 DNA reads as TGTGCCAGCAGCTTATCGACAGCGGGCCGCACAGATACGCAGTATTTT.

The chain has TRBV6-5 and TRBJ2-5; 7 nucleotides align to TRBD2. The CDR3 contains 13 residues. CDR1 is MNHEY, CDR2 SVGAGI, per germline. J was trimmed by 5 bases and V by 6 bases; bases with no gene match: 6. In DNA, the CDR3 is TGTGCCAGCAGGAGACTAGCTGTCGAGACCCAGTACTTC. It encodes CASRRLAVETQYF.

The chain employs TRBV19 and TRBJ1-1; 8 bases are a match to TRBD1. The CDR3 has 16 residues. Germline V lookup: CDR1 LNHDA, CDR2 SQIVND (reference sequence). Trimming cost V 8 bases and J 4 bases; bases outside gene matches: 15. The CDR3 DNA sequence: TGTGCCAGTGTCGGTAACCTAGGACAGGGCCCCACTGAAGCTTTCTTT. Its translation: CASVGNLGQGPTEAFF.

In DNA form, the CDR3 reads TGTGCCAGCAGCTTAGAGCGGCGGGGGGCTTCCACCGGGGAGCTGTTTTTT. Protein sequence: CASSLERRGASTGELFF. V and J are TRBV7-6 and TRBJ2-2; 8 bases are a match to TRBD2. J was trimmed by 4 bases and V by 1 base; bases with no gene match: 8. Germline CDR1 is SGHVS and CDR2 is FNYEAQ. The CDR3 sequence is 17 residues long.

The chain is built from TRBV20-1 and TRBJ2-7; 10 positions match TRBD2. The junction had 5 bases not matched to a gene; V was cut back by 3 bases and J by 3 bases. The CDR3 length is 14 residues. Germline values: CDR1 DFQATT, CDR2 SNEGSKA (reference sequence). The CDR3 region is CSASTAGGLYEQYF. CDR3 DNA: TGCAGTGCTAGTACAGCGGGGGGGCTCTACGAGCAGTACTTC.

The genes are TRBV11-2 and TRBJ1-1; no clear D gene. CDR1 and CDR2 from the germline V gene are SGHAT and FQNNGV. This CDR3 has 14 amino acids. The ends were cut back, 1 base at V and 0 bases at J, with 6 bases in the middle. In DNA form, the CDR3 reads TGTGCCAGCAGCTTAGTCGGGTTGAACACTGAAGCTTTCTTT. Protein: CASSLVGLNTEAFF.

The chain couples TRBV27 to TRBJ1-1, with 8 bases that match TRBD1. Germline loops: CDR1 MNHEY, CDR2 SMNVEV (reference sequence). CDR3 length: 18 amino acids. With V trimmed by 7 bases and J by 5 bases, 21 bases remained unmatched. Here the CDR3 reads CASIQGASETTPVTEAFF. The CDR3 DNA reads TGTGCCAGCATCCAGGGGGCGAGCGAAACAACCCCAGTGACTGAAGCTTTCTTT.

This clone was seen a single time. V usage is TRBV20-1 and J usage is TRBJ2-5; 11 bases line up with TRBD1. Germline V gene data show CDR1 as DFQATT and CDR2 as SNEGSKA (reference sequence). The CDR3 is 14 amino acids. V dropped 3 bases and J dropped 4; count of bases not matched to a gene: 4. This CDR3 is CSASIGTGGETQYF. DNA of the CDR3: TGCAGTGCTAGTATAGGGACAGGGGGAGAGACCCAGTACTTC.

V usage is TRBV10-3 and J usage is TRBJ2-7; D perhaps matches TRBD2 (6 bases). CDR1 ENHRY and CDR2 SYGVKD come from the germline V gene. V lost 10 bases and J 6 bases, leaving 28 bases between the germline ends. This CDR3 spans 16 amino acids. The CDR3 coding sequence is TGTGCCACATATCAACCCAAACGCGGAGGGCGGGTCGAGCAGTACTTC. It specifies CATYQPKRGGRVEQYF.